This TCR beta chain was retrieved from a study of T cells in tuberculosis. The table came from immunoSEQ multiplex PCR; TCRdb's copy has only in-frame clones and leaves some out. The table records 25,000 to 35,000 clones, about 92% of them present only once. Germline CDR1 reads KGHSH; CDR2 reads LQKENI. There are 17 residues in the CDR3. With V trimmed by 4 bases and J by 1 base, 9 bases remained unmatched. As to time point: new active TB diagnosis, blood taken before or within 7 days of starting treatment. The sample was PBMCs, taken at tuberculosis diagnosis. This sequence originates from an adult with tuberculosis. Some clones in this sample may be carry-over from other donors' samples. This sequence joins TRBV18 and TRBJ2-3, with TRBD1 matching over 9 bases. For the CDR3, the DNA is TGTGCCAGCTCACAGCGCTTGGGACAGGGAGGCACAGATACGCAGTATTTT. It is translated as CASSQRLGQGGTDTQYF.